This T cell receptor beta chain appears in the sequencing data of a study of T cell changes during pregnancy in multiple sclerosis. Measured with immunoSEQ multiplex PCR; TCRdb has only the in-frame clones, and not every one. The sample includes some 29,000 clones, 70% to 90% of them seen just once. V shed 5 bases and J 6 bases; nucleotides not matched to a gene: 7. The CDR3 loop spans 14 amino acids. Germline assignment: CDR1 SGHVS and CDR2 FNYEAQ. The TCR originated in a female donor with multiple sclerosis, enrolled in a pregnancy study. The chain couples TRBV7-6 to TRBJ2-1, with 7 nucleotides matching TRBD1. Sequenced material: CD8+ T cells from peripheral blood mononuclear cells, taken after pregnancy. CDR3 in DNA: TGTGCCAGCAGCAGGACAGGAGAGGGCAATGAGCAGTTCTTC. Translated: CASSRTGEGNEQFF.